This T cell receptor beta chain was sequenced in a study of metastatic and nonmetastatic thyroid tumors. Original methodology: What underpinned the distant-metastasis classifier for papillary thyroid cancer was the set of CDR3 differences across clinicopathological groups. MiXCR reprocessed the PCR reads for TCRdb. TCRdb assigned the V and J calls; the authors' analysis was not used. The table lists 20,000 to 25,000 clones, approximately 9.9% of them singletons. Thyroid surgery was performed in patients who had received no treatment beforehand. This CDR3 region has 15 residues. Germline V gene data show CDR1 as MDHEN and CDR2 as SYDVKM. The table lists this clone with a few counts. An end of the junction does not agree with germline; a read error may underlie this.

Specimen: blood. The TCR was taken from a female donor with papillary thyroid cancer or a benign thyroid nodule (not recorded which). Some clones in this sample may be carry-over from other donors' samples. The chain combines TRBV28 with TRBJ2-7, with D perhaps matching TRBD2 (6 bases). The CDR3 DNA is TGTGCCGGCAGTTCCCACGGGAGACACGCGGCAAAGCAGTACTTC. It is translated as CAGSSHGRHAAKQYF.